This TCR beta chain emerged from a study of vaccination effects on CD4 cells after COVID-19. Study results and caveats: Only 1 of 255 vaccine-induced clones from healthy vaccinees cross-reacted with common cold coronaviruses. In the late period after vaccination, infection- and vaccine-induced clones contracted markedly. Convalescent patients were few in the study, and early post-infection timepoints were absent.

Data came from immunoSEQ multiplex PCR; TCRdb stores just in-frame clones and leaves some out. Here the sample spans tens of thousands of clones, around 68% being singletons. The V and J ends lost 0 bases and 1 base respectively, with 7 bases between them. Germline V CDR1 and CDR2: LGHDT, YNNKEL (reference sequence). The CDR3 sequence is 15 residues long. ViraFEST used viral peptide pools to expand antigen-specific CD4+ T cells before sequencing. A 10-day culture period preceded the isolation of CD4+ T cells. Absence of prior SARS-CoV-2 infection characterized the vaccine recipients, who showed negative nucleocapsid antibodies. Cultures of about 2 million PBMC per well contained 8 to 10 IU/ml IL-2 plus 10 ug/ml peptides. With respect to this clone: Antigen unknown.

The sequencing used CD4+ T cells from PBMCs cultured with SARS-CoV-2 spike peptides, collected before COVID-19 vaccination. The origin of this receptor is a human donor who received a COVID-19 vaccine. The J gene is TRBJ1-3, the V gene TRBV3-1 (or the pseudogene TRBV3-2); D is uncertain. The CDR3 coding sequence is TGTGCCAGCAGCCAAGATGCCCTTTCTGGAAACACCATATATTTT. Protein sequence: CASSQDALSGNTIYF.